These 25 T cell receptor beta chains were sequenced from one sample in a study of tumor-infiltrating lymphocytes in primary liver carcinoma. The authors took blood RNA from unsorted whole blood and also extracted germline DNA. TCR beta cDNA was reverse-transcribed from 500 to 550 ng of total RNA. The reaction used a constant-region primer and ProtoScript II reverse transcriptase. Slightly modified ARM-PCR served as the procedure for the TCR beta libraries. These libraries came from three rounds of nested multiplex PCR. Forward primers for TRBV1-TRBV30 and a C-beta reverse primer served the first two PCR rounds, at around 9 cycles each. Via MiXCR, TCRdb re-called the multiplex PCR reads, giving one row per CDR3 protein. The sample yields 300,000 to 350,000 distinct CDR3 sequences, 65% seen once. The sequenced sample was peripheral blood. The receptors here all came from a man aged 35 to 55 with primary liver carcinoma and hepatitis B virus infection.

This clonotype was counted many times. The V gene is TRBV5-4, the J gene TRBJ2-3, with D perhaps matching TRBD1 (6 bases). The ends were cut back, 3 bases at V and 3 bases at J, with 14 bases in the middle. This CDR3 spans 15 amino acids. Germline values: CDR1 SGHNT, CDR2 YYREEE (reference sequence). DNA for the CDR3: TGTGCCAGCAGCTCCCCTCAGGGGAGAACAGATACGCAGTATTTT. This codes for CASSSPQGRTDTQYF.

Comments on this clonotype: A junction end diverges from the germline sequence, so it may reflect a read error. The chain carries TRBV12-3 or TRBV12-4 and TRBJ1-1, with 9 nucleotides matching TRBD1. The CDR3 has 15 amino acids. The CDR3 DNA reads TGTGCCAGCACTTCGGGACAGGGAATGGATACTGAAGATTTCTTT. It encodes CASTSGQGMDTEDFF.

A note on this clonotype: Being one base from a much bigger clone, this may be a read error. The chain couples TRBV28 to TRBJ1-6; 9 positions agree with TRBD1. Germline V gene data show CDR1 as MDHEN and CDR2 as SYDVKM. This CDR3 has 15 amino acids. J lost 6 bases, V lost 8 bases, and 8 bases had no gene match. This chain's CDR3 is CASGTGPACNSPLHF. In DNA, the CDR3 is TGTGCCAGCGGGACAGGGCCGGCCTGTAATTCACCCCTCCACTTT.

J is TRBJ2-3 and V is TRBV11-3; D is ambiguous. CDR3 length equals 14 residues. Trimming cost V 5 bases and J 0 bases, with 9 bases left between them. In germline, CDR1 is SGHNT, CDR2 YENEEA. The CDR3 sequence: CASSKADSTDTQYF. CDR3 bases: TGTGCCAGCAGCAAGGCTGATAGCACAGATACGCAGTATTTT.

This clonotype was observed a few times. This chain connects TRBV29-1 to TRBJ2-7; TRBD2 agrees at 7 bases. This CDR3 comprises 14 residues. V lost 4 bases and J lost 0; bases outside the gene matches: 6. In germline, CDR1 is SQVTM, CDR2 ANQGSEA. As DNA, the CDR3 is TGCAGCGTTGGGGATTGGGGGGGCTCCTACGAGCAGTACTTC. Amino acids: CSVGDWGGSYEQYF.

A word on this clonotype: Here the CDR3 omits its conserved ending phenylalanine or tryptophan, so a read error is the likely source. The chain recombines TRBV11-2 with TRBJ2-5; D assignment may be TRBD1 or TRBD2 (5 bases each). The CDR3 spans 16 residues. Between the trimmed V and J ends, which lost 1 base and 4 bases, there was a span of 16 bases. Germline assignment: CDR1 SGHAT and CDR2 FQNNGV. CDR3 sequence: CASSLGERRGVETQYY. The CDR3 nucleotides read TGTGCCAGCAGCTTAGGGGAGCGGAGAGGGGTAGAGACCCAGTACTAC.

As to this clonotype: This could be a read error, since a much larger clone is one nucleotide away. J is TRBJ2-1 and V is TRBV12-3 or TRBV12-4; 14 bases fit TRBD2. This CDR3 contains 15 residues. CDR3 protein: CGSSLGTSGSNEQFF. As DNA, the CDR3 is TGTGGCAGCAGTTTAGGGACTAGCGGGAGCAATGAGCAGTTCTTC.

This clonotype was seen a single time. The rearrangement links TRBV6-5 to TRBJ2-7, with a tentative D call TRBD1 (6 bases). Germline V gives CDR1 MNHEY, CDR2 SVGAGI. Trimming cost V 7 bases and J 3 bases, with 13 bases left between them. There are 13 residues in the CDR3. CDR3 coding DNA: TGTGCCAGCATCCTAAGAGGGGGCTACGAGCAGTACTTC. Its protein is CASILRGGYEQYF.

A remark on this clonotype: The CDR3 does not end in the conserved phenylalanine or tryptophan, so this is likely a read error. Because the CDR3's place on the DNA is in doubt, the DNA is left out and the CDR3 is given as listed by TCRdb. The chain is built from TRBV29-1 and TRBJ2-5; TRBD1, the table's D call, lacks a check against the DNA. The CDR3 extends over 12 residues, inclusive of both ends. Germline V gene sequence: CDR1 SQVTM, CDR2 ANQGSEA. CDR3: CSWGLSQETQYL.

Only a few counts were recorded for this clonotype. This sequence joins TRBV7-9 and TRBJ2-3, with 12 bases aligning to TRBD2. The J segment lost 1 base and the V segment lost 3 bases, leaving 11 bases of the junction unmatched. CDR1 is SEHNR, CDR2 FQNEAQ, per germline (reference sequence). There are 19 residues in the CDR3. The CDR3 nucleotides are TGTGCCAGCAGCTTGATGAGACTAGCGGGAGCCTGGGGCACAGATACGCAGTATTTT. It is translated as CASSLMRLAGAWGTDTQYF. Based on the CDR3 plus reference TRBV7-9 and TRBJ2-3, the full variable domain is DTGVSQNPRHKITKRGQNVTFRCDPISEHNRLYWYRQTLGQGPEFLTYFQNEAQLEKSRLLSDRFSAERPKGSFSTLEIQRTEQGDSAMYLCASSLMRLAGAWGTDTQYFGPGTRLTVL.

With regard to this clonotype: The CDR3 end shows no conserved phenylalanine or tryptophan, and so a read error is likely. The chain joins TRBV6-1 to TRBJ1-1; D not certain. The V end was cut by 7 bases, the J end by 1 base, with 10 bases between. This CDR3 region has 13 residues. Germline assignment: CDR1 MNHNS and CDR2 SASEGT. CDR3 in DNA: TGTGCCAGCATAAGCTGGAAGAACACTGAAGCTTTCATT. Translated: CASISWKNTEAFI.

Remarks on this clonotype: A read error may explain this, as a much larger clone is one base away. This chain joins TRBV5-1 and TRBJ2-1; no firm D call. Trimming took off 4 bases at V and 8 bases at J, with 16 bases between the two ends. Germline V gene sequence: CDR1 SGHRS, CDR2 YFSETQ. The CDR3 runs 14 residues. The CDR3, as DNA: TGCGCCAGCAGCGCTGAGTGGACCTCAGATGAGCAGTTCTTC. This codes for CASSAEWTSDEQFF.

With respect to this clonotype: This may come from a read error, since a much larger clone is one base off. The CDR3 DNA is TGTGCCAGCAGCCGAAGGCGCAGGGGGCAGAATTCACCCCTCCACTTT. Protein: CASSRRRRGQNSPLHF. The gene calls are TRBV6-2 or TRBV6-3 and TRBJ1-6; 8 nucleotides agree with TRBD1. Germline trimming cut 6 bases from V and 7 bases from J; bases unmatched to any gene: 11. The CDR3 has 16 amino acids. Germline V gene lookup returns CDR1 MNHEY and CDR2 SVGEGT.

As concerns this clonotype: A read error may explain this, as a much larger clone is one base away. The missing conserved phenylalanine or tryptophan at the end of this CDR3 makes a read error likely. The chain uses TRBV12-3 or TRBV12-4 and TRBJ2-7; 14 positions match TRBD2. The CDR3 is 15 residues long. Losses at the gene ends were 4 bases for V and 5 bases for J; bases not matched to a gene: 4. The CDR3: CASSSGLAGAHEQYS. CDR3 DNA: TGTGCCAGCAGTTCGGGACTAGCGGGAGCCCACGAGCAGTACTCC.

This clonotype was seen more than once but under ten times. A read error is possible here, since a much larger clone lies one base away. The chain joins TRBV4-2 to TRBJ2-5, with D possibly called TRBD1 or TRBD2 (5 bases each). The V gene lost 3 bases and the J gene lost 2 bases, with 28 bases spanning the gap. The CDR3 contains 20 residues. Germline assignment: CDR1 LGHNA and CDR2 YNFKEQ. This CDR3 is CASSHDRGYAGAPGQETQYF. For the CDR3, the DNA is TGTGCCAGCAGCCATGATAGAGGATATGCCGGGGCTCCCGGTCAAGAGACCCAGTACTTC.

The chain joins TRBV4-2 to TRBJ2-2, with 8 positions matching TRBD1. The length of the CDR3 is 14 residues. V gave up 7 bases and J gave up 1 base; unmatched junction bases: 2. Germline V gene sequence: CDR1 LGHNA, CDR2 YNFKEQ. The CDR3 DNA sequence: TGTGCCAGCACCGGGACAGGGAACACCGGGGAGCTGTTTTTT. It specifies CASTGTGNTGELFF.

Comments on this clonotype: Compared with germline, one end of the junction differs, possibly owing to a read error. The CDR3 spells CANSLELEHYF. The CDR3 nucleotides read TGTGCCAACAGCTTGGAATTGGAGCATTATTTT. This sequence joins TRBV11-2 and TRBJ2-3; D gene uncertain. Germline CDR1 and CDR2: SGHAT and FQNNGV. The length of the CDR3 is 11 residues. The complete variable domain, with remaining parts taken from reference TRBV11-2 and TRBJ2-3, reads EAGVAQSPRYKIIEKRQSVAFWCNPISGHATLYWYQQILGQGPKLLIQFQNNGVVDDSQLPKDRFSAERLKGVDSTLKIQPAKLEDSAVYLCANSLELEHYFGPGTRLTVL.

This clonotype was seen at least ten times. The chain carries TRBV4-1 and TRBJ2-6, with a weak D call TRBD1 (6 bases). Trimming cost V 4 bases and J 4 bases, with 14 bases left between them. Looked up from germline, CDR1 is MGHRA and CDR2 is YSYEKL. The CDR3 runs to 16 residues. CDR3 in DNA: TGCGCCAGCAGCCGCGCAGGGGCTTTGGGGGCCAACGTCCTGACTTTC. This codes for CASSRAGALGANVLTF.

This clonotype came up many times. CDR3 nucleotide sequence: TGTGCCAGCAGCTTAGTGGGCCGGTTCGGGCAGCCCCAGCATTTT. Protein: CASSLVGRFGQPQHF. V and J are TRBV11-2 and TRBJ1-5; D unclear. V gave up 1 base and J gave up 7 bases, with 14 bases separating them. Germline V gene sequence: CDR1 SGHAT, CDR2 FQNNGV. The CDR3 is 15 residues long.

As regards this clonotype: A clone one base away is much larger, so this may be a read error. This sequence joins TRBV10-1 and TRBJ2-3; D remains unclear. Germline CDR1 is WNHNN and CDR2 is SYGVQD (reference sequence). CDR3 length: 11 amino acids. The V gene lost 7 bases and the J gene lost 4 bases, with 6 bases spanning the gap. CDR3 DNA: TGCGCCAGCATTGATGCAGATACGCAGTATTTT. Translating it yields CASIDADTQYF.

V usage is TRBV7-2 and J usage is TRBJ2-5; unclear D gene. V was shortened by 1 base and J by 5 bases, with 14 bases between the two germline ends. The CDR3 is made up of 15 amino acids. The V gene's germline CDR1 is SGHTA and CDR2 FQGNSA. This CDR3 reads CASSLVAQVGETQYF. In DNA form, the CDR3 reads TGTGCCAGCAGCTTAGTGGCGCAAGTGGGGGAGACCCAGTACTTC.

This clonotype was detected ten times or more. The V call is TRBV6-2 or TRBV6-3, the J call TRBJ1-1; D unresolved. Trimming took 2 bases from V and 2 from J, leaving 6 bases between them. The CDR3 has 13 amino acids. The germline V gene has CDR1 MNHEY and CDR2 SVGEGT. In nucleotides, the CDR3 is TGTGCCAGCAGTTACAAGGGTAACACTGAAGCTTTCTTT. It specifies CASSYKGNTEAFF.

The chain combines TRBV9 with TRBJ1-2; D is undetermined. This CDR3 has 13 amino acids. V lost 1 base and J lost 4, with 8 bases in between. From germline, CDR1 is SGDLS and CDR2 YYNGEE. CDR3 coding DNA: TGTGCCAGCAGCGTAACGAGGAGCTATGGCTACACCTTC. This sequence encodes CASSVTRSYGYTF. The full variable domain, its missing parts supplied by reference TRBV9 and TRBJ1-2, is DSGVTQTPKHLITATGQRVTLRCSPRSGDLSVYWYQQSLDQGLQFLIQYYNGEERAKGNILERFSAQQFPDLHSELNLSSLELGDSALYFCASSVTRSYGYTFGSGTRLTVV.

Note on this clonotype: The missing conserved phenylalanine or tryptophan at the end of this CDR3 makes a read error likely. The chain carries TRBV11-2 and TRBJ2-7; D is possibly TRBD1 or TRBD2 (5 bases each). Trimming took 1 base from V and 5 from J, leaving 21 bases between them. The germline V gene encodes CDR1 SGHAT and CDR2 FQNNGV. This CDR3 region has 17 residues. CDR3 DNA sequence: TGTGCCAGCAGCTTAGCCTTTGAGGTTTCGGGGCGAAACGAGCAGTACCTC. It is translated as CASSLAFEVSGRNEQYL.

To note about this clonotype: Since a much larger clone is just one base distant, this may be a read error. Since the CDR3 does not end with the conserved phenylalanine or tryptophan, this likely comes from a read error. This chain's CDR3 is CASSSDRGEYTEAFS. In DNA, the CDR3 is TGTGCCAGCAGTTCCGACAGGGGGGAGTACACTGAAGCTTTCTCT. The genes are TRBV6-5 and TRBJ1-1, with 9 bases aligning to TRBD1. V trimming: 4 bases; J trimming: 3 bases; junction bases outside the gene matches: 6. Per germline, CDR1 MNHEY and CDR2 SVGAGI. This CDR3 comprises 15 residues.